This T cell receptor (beta chain) derives from a study of blood T cell repertoires in COVID-19. The data were produced by immunoSEQ multiplex PCR, yet TCRdb's version contains in-frame clones alone and is incomplete. Found here are hundreds of thousands of clones, more than 75% of them singletons; the top ten hold about 6%. Germline CDR1 reads SGHDT; CDR2 reads YYEEEE. V lost 4 bases, J lost 7 bases, and 12 bases stayed unmatched. This CDR3 is built from 15 residues. This clonotype originated in a man aged 55-75 years who had recovered from COVID-19. Sample: peripheral blood. J is TRBJ1-2 and V is TRBV5-6; 8 bases line up with TRBD1. CDR3: CASSREDRGTSGYTF. CDR3 DNA sequence: TGTGCCAGCAGCCGAGAAGACAGGGGAACCTCTGGCTACACCTTC.